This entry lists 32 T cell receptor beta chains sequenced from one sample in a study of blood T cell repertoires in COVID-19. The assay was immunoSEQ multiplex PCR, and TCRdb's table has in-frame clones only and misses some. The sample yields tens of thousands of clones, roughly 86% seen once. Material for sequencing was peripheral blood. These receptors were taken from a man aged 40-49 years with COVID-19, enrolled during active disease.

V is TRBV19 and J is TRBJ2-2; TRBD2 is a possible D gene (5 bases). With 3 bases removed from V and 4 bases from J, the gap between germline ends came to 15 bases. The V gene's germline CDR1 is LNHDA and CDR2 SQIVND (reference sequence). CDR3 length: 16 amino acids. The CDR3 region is CASSISGSSGTGELFF. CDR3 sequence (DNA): TGTGCCAGTAGTATCTCGGGATCCTCGGGCACCGGGGAGCTGTTTTTT.

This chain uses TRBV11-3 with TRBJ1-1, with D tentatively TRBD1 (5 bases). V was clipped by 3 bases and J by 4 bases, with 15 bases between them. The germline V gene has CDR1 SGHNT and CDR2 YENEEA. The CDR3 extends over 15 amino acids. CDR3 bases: TGTGCCAGCAGCTTTACAGGTCTAGGGGTCACTGAAGCTTTCTTT. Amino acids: CASSFTGLGVTEAFF.

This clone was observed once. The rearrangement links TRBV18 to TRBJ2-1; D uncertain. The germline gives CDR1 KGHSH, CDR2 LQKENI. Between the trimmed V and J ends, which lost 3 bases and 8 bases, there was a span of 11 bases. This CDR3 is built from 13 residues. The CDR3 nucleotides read TGTGCCAGCTCACCCCCAGAGGTCGATGAGCAGTTCTTC. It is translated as CASSPPEVDEQFF.

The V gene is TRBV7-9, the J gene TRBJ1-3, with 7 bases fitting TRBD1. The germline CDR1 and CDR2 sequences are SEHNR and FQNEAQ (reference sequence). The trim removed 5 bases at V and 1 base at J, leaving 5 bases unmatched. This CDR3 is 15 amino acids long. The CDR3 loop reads CASSVGTVSGNTIYF. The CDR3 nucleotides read TGTGCCAGCAGCGTCGGGACAGTTTCTGGAAACACCATATATTTT.

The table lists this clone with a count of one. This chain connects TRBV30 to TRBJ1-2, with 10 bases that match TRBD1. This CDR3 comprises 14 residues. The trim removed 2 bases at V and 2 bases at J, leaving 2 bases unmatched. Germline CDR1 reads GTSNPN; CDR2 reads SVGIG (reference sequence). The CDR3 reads CAWSLDRGNYGYTF. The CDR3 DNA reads TGTGCCTGGAGTCTGGACAGGGGGAACTATGGCTACACCTTC.

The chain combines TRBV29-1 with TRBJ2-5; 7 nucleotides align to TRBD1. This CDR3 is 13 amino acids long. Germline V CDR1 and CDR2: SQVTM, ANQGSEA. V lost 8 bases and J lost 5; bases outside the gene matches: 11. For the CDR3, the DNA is TGCAGCTTCTCTGAGGGGGCGGAGGAGACCCAGTACTTC. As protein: CSFSEGAEETQYF.

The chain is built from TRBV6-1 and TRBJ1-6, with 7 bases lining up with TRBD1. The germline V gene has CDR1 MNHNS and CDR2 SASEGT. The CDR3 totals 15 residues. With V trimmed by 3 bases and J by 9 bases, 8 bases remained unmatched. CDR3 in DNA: TGTGCCAGCAGTGATGGAGACAGGGTAACTTCACCCCTCCACTTT. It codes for CASSDGDRVTSPLHF.

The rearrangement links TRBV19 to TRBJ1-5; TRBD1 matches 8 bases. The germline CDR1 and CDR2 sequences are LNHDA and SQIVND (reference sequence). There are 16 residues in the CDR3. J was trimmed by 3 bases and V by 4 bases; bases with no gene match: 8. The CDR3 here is CASSTPDRGNNQPQHF. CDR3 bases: TGTGCCAGTAGTACCCCAGACAGGGGAAACAATCAGCCCCAGCATTTT.

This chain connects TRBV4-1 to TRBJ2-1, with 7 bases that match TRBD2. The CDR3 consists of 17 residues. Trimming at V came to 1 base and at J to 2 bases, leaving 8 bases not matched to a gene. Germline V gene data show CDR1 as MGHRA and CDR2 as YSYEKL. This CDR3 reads CASSQVLGGGPYNEQFF. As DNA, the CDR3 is TGCGCCAGCAGCCAAGTCCTGGGCGGGGGTCCCTACAATGAGCAGTTCTTC.

DNA of the CDR3: TGTGCCTGGAGCGGTGGCGGGGGGTTTGAAAAACTGTTTTTT. Translated, it gives CAWSGGGGFEKLFF. V is TRBV30 and J is TRBJ1-4, with D maybe TRBD1 (5 bases). This CDR3 comprises 14 residues. The V gene's germline CDR1 is GTSNPN and CDR2 SVGIG (reference sequence). Between the trimmed V and J ends, which lost 3 bases and 7 bases, there was a span of 15 bases.

The CDR3 protein is CASSVQGNGQETQYF. CDR3 sequence (DNA): TGTGCCAGCAGCGTACAGGGAAATGGGCAAGAGACCCAGTACTTC. The rearrangement joins TRBV9 to TRBJ2-5; D is perhaps TRBD1 (5 bases). Germline V gene data show CDR1 as SGDLS and CDR2 as YYNGEE. Trimming shortened V by 1 base and J by 2 bases, and 12 bases separated the two germline ends. The CDR3 spans 15 residues.

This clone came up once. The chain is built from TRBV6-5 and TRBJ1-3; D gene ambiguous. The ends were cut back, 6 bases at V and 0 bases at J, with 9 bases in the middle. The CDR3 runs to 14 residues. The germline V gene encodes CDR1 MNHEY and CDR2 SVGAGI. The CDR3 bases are TGTGCCAGCAGGGCCCCAAACTCTGGAAACACCATATATTTT. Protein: CASRAPNSGNTIYF.

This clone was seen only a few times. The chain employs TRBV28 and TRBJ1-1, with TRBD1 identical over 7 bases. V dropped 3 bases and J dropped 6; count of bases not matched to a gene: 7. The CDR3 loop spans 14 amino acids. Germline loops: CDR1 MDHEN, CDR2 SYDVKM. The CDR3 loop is CASSFPNRGAEAFF. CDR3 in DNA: TGTGCCAGCAGTTTCCCCAACAGGGGCGCTGAAGCTTTCTTT. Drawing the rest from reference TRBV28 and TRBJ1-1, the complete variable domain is DVKVTQSSRYLVKRTGEKVFLECVQDMDHENMFWYRQDPGLGLRLIYFSYDVKMKEKGDIPEGYSVSREKKERFSLILESASTNQTSMYLCASSFPNRGAEAFFGQGTRLTVV.

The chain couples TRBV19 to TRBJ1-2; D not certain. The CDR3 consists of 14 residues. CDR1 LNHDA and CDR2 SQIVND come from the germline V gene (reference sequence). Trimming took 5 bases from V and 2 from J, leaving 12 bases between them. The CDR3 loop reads CASSPGGTNYGYTF. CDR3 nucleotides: TGTGCCAGTAGTCCGGGAGGTACCAACTATGGCTACACCTTC.

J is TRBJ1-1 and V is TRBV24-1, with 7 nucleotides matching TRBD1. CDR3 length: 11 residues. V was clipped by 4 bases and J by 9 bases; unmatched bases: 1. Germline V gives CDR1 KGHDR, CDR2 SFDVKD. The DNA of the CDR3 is TGTGCCACCAGTGAGACAGGGAAAGCTTTCTTT. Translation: CATSETGKAFF.

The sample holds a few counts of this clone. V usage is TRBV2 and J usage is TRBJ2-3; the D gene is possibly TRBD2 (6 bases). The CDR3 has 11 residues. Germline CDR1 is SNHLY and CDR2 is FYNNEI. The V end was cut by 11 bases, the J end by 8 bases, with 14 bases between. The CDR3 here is CAGRGGGTQYF. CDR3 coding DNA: TGTGCCGGCCGGGGAGGCGGTACGCAGTATTTT.

This chain's CDR3 is CASSLGAADINYGYTF. The CDR3 coding sequence is TGTGCCAGCAGCCTCGGCGCGGCGGATATTAACTATGGCTACACCTTC. The V call is TRBV7-9, the J call TRBJ1-2; D remains unclear. The CDR3 runs to 16 residues. Germline V gene lookup returns CDR1 SEHNR and CDR2 FQNEAQ (reference sequence). V lost 5 bases and J 1 base, leaving 17 bases between the germline ends.

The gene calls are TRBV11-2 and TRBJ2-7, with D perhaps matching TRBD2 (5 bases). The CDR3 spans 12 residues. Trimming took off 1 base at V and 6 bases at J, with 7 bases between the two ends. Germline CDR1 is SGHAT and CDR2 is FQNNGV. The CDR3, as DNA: TGTGCCAGCAGCTTAGGGAGGCCCGAGCAGTACTTC. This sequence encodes CASSLGRPEQYF.

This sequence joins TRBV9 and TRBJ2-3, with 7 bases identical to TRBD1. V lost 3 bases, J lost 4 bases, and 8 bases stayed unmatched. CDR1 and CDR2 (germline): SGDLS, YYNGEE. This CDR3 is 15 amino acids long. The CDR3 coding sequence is TGTGCCAGCAGCGCCTTCCAGGGGGTAGCAGATACGCAGTATTTT. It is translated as CASSAFQGVADTQYF.

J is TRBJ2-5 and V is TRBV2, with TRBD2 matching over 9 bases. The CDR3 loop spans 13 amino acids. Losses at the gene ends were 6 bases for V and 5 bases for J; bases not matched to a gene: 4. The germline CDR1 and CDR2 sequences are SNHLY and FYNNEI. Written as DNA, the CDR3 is TGTGCCAGCAGGGGACTAGCAGGGGAGACCCAGTACTTC. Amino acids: CASRGLAGETQYF.

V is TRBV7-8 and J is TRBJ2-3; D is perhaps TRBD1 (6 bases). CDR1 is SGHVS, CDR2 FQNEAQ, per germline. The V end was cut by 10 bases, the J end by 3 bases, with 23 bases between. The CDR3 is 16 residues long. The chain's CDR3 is CAIAPLKGGSTDTQYF. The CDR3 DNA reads TGTGCCATCGCGCCCCTCAAAGGGGGTTCAACAGATACGCAGTATTTT.

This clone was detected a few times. CDR3 region: CASSQTPGLWQPQHF. As DNA, the CDR3 is TGCGCCAGCAGCCAAACACCTGGGCTTTGGCAGCCCCAGCATTTT. The V call is TRBV4-1, the J call TRBJ1-5; the D is unclear. The germline CDR1 and CDR2 sequences are MGHRA and YSYEKL. The CDR3 has 15 amino acids. V was shortened by 2 bases and J by 7 bases, with 15 bases between the two germline ends.

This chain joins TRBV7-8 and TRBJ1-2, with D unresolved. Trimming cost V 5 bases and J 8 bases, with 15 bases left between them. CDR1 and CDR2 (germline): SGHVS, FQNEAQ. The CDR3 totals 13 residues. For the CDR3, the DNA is TGTGCCAGCAGCGTAGGGCCAGGAGGGGGCTACACCTTC. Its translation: CASSVGPGGGYTF.

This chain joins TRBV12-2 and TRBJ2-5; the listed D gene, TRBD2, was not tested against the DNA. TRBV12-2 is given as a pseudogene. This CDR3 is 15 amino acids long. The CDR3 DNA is TGTGCAAGTCGCTTAGGATCGGGAGGACAAGAGACCCAGTACTTC. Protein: CASRLGSGGQETQYF.

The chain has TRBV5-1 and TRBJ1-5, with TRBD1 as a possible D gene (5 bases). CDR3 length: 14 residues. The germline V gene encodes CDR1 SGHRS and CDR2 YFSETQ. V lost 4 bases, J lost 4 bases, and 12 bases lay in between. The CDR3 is CASSPDSPNQPQHF. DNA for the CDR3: TGCGCCAGCAGCCCCGACAGCCCTAATCAGCCCCAGCATTTT. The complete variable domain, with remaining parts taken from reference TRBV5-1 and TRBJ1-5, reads KAGVTQTPRYLIKTRGQQVTLSCSPISGHRSVSWYQQTPGQGLQFLFEYFSETQRNKGNFPGRFSGRQFSNSRSEMNVSTLELGDSALYLCASSPDSPNQPQHFGDGTRLSIL.

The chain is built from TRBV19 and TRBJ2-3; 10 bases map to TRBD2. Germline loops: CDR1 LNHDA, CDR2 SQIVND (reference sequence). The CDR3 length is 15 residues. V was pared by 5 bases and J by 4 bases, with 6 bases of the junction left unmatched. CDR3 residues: CASSAASGGADTQYF. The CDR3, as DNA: TGTGCCAGTAGTGCCGCTAGCGGGGGCGCAGATACGCAGTATTTT.

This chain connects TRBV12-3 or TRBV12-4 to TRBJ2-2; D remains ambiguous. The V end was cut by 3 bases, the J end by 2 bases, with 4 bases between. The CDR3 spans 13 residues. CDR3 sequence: CASSFFNTGELFF. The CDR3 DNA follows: TGTGCCAGCAGTTTCTTTAACACCGGGGAGCTGTTTTTT.

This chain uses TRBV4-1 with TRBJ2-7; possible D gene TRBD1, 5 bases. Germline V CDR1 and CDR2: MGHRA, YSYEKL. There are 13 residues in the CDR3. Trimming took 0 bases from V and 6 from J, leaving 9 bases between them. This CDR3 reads CASSQDSGIEQYF. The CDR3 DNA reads TGCGCCAGCAGCCAAGATTCAGGGATCGAGCAGTACTTC.

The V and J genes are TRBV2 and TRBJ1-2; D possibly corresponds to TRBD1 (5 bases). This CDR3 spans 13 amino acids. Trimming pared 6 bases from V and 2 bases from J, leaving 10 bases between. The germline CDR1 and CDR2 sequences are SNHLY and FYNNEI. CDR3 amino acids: CASSRGENYGYTF. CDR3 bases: TGTGCCAGCAGCCGGGGGGAAAACTATGGCTACACCTTC.

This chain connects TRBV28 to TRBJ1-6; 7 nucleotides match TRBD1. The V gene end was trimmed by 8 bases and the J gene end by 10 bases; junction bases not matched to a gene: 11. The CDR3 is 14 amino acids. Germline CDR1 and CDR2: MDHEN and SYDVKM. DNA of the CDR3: TGTGCCAGCGGGAAGGGGACAGTGTGGTCACCCCTCCACTTT. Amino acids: CASGKGTVWSPLHF. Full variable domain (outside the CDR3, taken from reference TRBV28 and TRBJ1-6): DVKVTQSSRYLVKRTGEKVFLECVQDMDHENMFWYRQDPGLGLRLIYFSYDVKMKEKGDIPEGYSVSREKKERFSLILESASTNQTSMYLCASGKGTVWSPLHFGNGTRLTVT.

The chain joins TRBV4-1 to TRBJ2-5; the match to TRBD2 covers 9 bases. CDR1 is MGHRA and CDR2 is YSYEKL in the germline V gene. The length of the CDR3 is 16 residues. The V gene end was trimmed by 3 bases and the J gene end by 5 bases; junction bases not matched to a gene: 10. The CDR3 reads CASSQGHSGSLETQYF. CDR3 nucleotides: TGCGCCAGCAGCCAGGGCCATAGCGGGAGTTTGGAGACCCAGTACTTC.

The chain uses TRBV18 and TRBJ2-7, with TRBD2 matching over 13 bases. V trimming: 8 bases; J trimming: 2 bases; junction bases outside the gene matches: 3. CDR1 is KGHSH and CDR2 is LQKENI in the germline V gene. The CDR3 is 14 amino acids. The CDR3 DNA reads TGTGCCAGCGCTACTAGCGGGGGGGCCTACGAGCAGTACTTC. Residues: CASATSGGAYEQYF. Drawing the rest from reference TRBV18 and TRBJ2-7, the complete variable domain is NAGVMQNPRHLVRRRGQEARLRCSPMKGHSHVYWYRQLPEEGLKFMVYLQKENIIDESGMPKERFSAEFPKEGPSILRIQQVVRGDSAAYFCASATSGGAYEQYFGPGTRLTVT.